This TCR beta chain was obtained from a study of blood T cells in healthy people across ages. Study-level findings and limits: Those diversity estimates obtained from one million T cells were thought to be underestimates.

A J-beta primer mix and a sample-barcoded 5' primer were used in a second PCR of roughly 6 to 12 cycles. Every single cDNA molecule received a tag from a template-switch adaptor with 12 random nucleotides. TCRdb used MiXCR to reprocess the 5' RACE reads, holding one entry per CDR3 protein. The sample carries roughly 2 million distinct CDR3 sequences, 49% recorded once. After removal of 7 bases from V and 8 bases from J, the junction contained 6 bases not matched to a gene. This CDR3 has 13 residues. The germline V gene has CDR1 SEHNR and CDR2 FQNEAQ (reference sequence). Collection of ten milliliters of peripheral blood was performed for each donor. Samples each had at least 5 micrograms of total RNA extracted. In this sample, this clonotype turned up once. Its antigen is unknown.

The sequencing input was blood. The TCR was taken from a woman in her 40s in good health. This chain joins TRBV7-9 and TRBJ2-1, with 9 positions matching TRBD1. The DNA of the CDR3 is TGTGCCAGCATCCCGGACAGGGGCGATGAGCAGTTCTTC. It codes for CASIPDRGDEQFF.